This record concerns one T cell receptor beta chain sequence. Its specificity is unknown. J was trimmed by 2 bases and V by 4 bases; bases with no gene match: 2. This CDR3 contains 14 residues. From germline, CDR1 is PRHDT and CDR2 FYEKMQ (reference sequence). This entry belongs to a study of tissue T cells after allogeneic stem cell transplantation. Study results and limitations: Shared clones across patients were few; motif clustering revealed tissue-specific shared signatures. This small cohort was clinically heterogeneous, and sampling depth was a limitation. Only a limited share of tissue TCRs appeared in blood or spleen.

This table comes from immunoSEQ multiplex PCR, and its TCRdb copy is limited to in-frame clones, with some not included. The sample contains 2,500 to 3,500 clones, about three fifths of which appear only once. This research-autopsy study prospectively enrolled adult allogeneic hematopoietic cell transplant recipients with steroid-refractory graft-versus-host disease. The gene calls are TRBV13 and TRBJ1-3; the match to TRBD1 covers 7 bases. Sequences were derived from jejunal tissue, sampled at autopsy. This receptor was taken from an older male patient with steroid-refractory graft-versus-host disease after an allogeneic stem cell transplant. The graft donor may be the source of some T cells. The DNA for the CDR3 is TGTGCCAGCAGCTCTCAGGGGGCTGGAAACACCATATATTTT. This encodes CASSSQGAGNTIYF.